These 10 T cell receptor beta chains share one sample of origin, sequenced in a study of tumor T cells in aggressive B-cell lymphoma. Measured with immunoSEQ multiplex PCR; TCRdb has only the in-frame clones, and not every one. The table lists about 3,000 clones, approximately 86% of them singletons. Sequenced material: tumor tissue. The origin of the receptors is an adult with diffuse large B cell lymphoma.

J is TRBJ1-2 and V is TRBV15; D possibly corresponds to TRBD1 (5 bases). Trimming stripped 0 bases from V and 4 bases from J, with 12 bases between. CDR1 and CDR2 from the germline V gene are LNHNV and YYDKDF (reference sequence). This CDR3 is built from 15 residues. The CDR3 loop is CATSRDRRQSYGYTF. CDR3 bases: TGTGCCACCAGCAGAGATCGCAGACAGTCCTATGGCTACACCTTC.

This clone rates as large (0.1 to 1%). The J gene is TRBJ2-2, the V gene TRBV2; D gene uncertain. V gave up 8 bases and J gave up 7 bases, with 8 bases separating them. The CDR3 has 11 amino acids. Germline CDR1 and CDR2: SNHLY and FYNNEI. In DNA form, the CDR3 reads TGTGCCAGCGATCCGGGCGGGGAGCTGTTTTTT. Translation: CASDPGGELFF.

This chain joins TRBV6-4 and TRBJ1-2, with D perhaps matching TRBD1 (6 bases). Germline CDR1 reads MRHNA; CDR2 reads SNTAGT. Trimming pared 3 bases from V and 10 bases from J, leaving 15 bases between. CDR3 length: 13 residues. DNA for the CDR3: TGTGCCAGCAGTGAAGACAGGAGAGGGGTCTACACCTTC. Translated: CASSEDRRGVYTF.

The chain joins TRBV7-2 to TRBJ2-1, with TRBD2 matching 8 bases. The CDR3 spans 19 residues. The J segment lost 8 bases and the V segment lost 1 base, leaving 19 bases of the junction unmatched. The germline CDR1 and CDR2 sequences are SGHTA and FQGNSA. The CDR3 coding sequence is TGTGCCAGCAGCTTAGTACAAGTCCCGCGGGGGGTGTGGGGCGATGAGCAGTTCTTC. It specifies CASSLVQVPRGVWGDEQFF.

This clone was seen a few times. The rearrangement joins TRBV28 to TRBJ2-7, with 8 bases fitting TRBD1. V shed 3 bases and J 2 bases; nucleotides not matched to a gene: 3. The CDR3 is made up of 14 amino acids. The germline gives CDR1 MDHEN, CDR2 SYDVKM. DNA for the CDR3: TGTGCCAGCAGTTTGACAGGGGAGCCCTACGAGCAGTACTTC. As protein: CASSLTGEPYEQYF. The whole variable domain, remainder taken from reference TRBV28 and TRBJ2-7, is DVKVTQSSRYLVKRTGEKVFLECVQDMDHENMFWYRQDPGLGLRLIYFSYDVKMKEKGDIPEGYSVSREKKERFSLILESASTNQTSMYLCASSLTGEPYEQYFGPGTRLTVT.

The genes are TRBV5-4 and TRBJ2-5; weak D call: TRBD1 (6 bases). The DNA matches TRBJ2-7 better at its end, which makes the J call doubtful. The CDR3 sequence is 14 residues long. CDR1 and CDR2 from the germline V gene are SGHNT and YYREEE (reference sequence). The CDR3, as DNA: TGTGCCAGCAGTAGAGGACAGCTCCAGTACGAGCAGTACTTC. Translating it yields CASSRGQLQYEQYF.

This clone was counted between two and nine times. The V call is TRBV9, the J call TRBJ1-2; no clear D gene. CDR3 length: 12 residues. The germline V gene encodes CDR1 SGDLS and CDR2 YYNGEE. V lost 3 bases and J 8 bases, leaving 11 bases between the germline ends. The chain's CDR3 is CASSARAQGYTF. In DNA form, the CDR3 reads TGTGCCAGCAGCGCCCGAGCACAGGGCTACACCTTC.

This chain uses TRBV11-1 with TRBJ2-1; 12 bases are shared with TRBD2. Germline CDR1 and CDR2: SGHAT and FQDESV (reference sequence). CDR3 length: 17 residues. Trimming took 5 bases from V and 9 from J; bases not matched to a gene: 14. Written as DNA, the CDR3 is TGTGCCAGCAGCCCAGACCCTAGCGGGGGGGCTCGGGGTGAGCAGTTCTTC. Residues: CASSPDPSGGARGEQFF.

The chain employs TRBV5-5 and TRBJ1-6, with a weak D call TRBD1 (5 bases). From germline, CDR1 is SGHKS and CDR2 YYEKEE (reference sequence). The ends were cut back, 1 base at V and 9 bases at J, with 17 bases in the middle. The CDR3 is made up of 16 amino acids. This chain's CDR3 is CASSLQQAVLSSPLHF. The CDR3 DNA sequence: TGTGCCAGCAGCTTGCAACAGGCGGTTCTTAGTTCACCCCTCCACTTT.

CDR3 coding DNA: TGCAGTGCTCGAGGACAGAAGGAGCAGTTCTTC. Its translation is CSARGQKEQFF. The chain joins TRBV20-1 to TRBJ2-1; possibly TRBD1 for D (6 bases). The CDR3 runs 11 residues. Germline V gene sequence: CDR1 DFQATT, CDR2 SNEGSKA (reference sequence). V lost 5 bases and J 10 bases, leaving 12 bases between the germline ends.